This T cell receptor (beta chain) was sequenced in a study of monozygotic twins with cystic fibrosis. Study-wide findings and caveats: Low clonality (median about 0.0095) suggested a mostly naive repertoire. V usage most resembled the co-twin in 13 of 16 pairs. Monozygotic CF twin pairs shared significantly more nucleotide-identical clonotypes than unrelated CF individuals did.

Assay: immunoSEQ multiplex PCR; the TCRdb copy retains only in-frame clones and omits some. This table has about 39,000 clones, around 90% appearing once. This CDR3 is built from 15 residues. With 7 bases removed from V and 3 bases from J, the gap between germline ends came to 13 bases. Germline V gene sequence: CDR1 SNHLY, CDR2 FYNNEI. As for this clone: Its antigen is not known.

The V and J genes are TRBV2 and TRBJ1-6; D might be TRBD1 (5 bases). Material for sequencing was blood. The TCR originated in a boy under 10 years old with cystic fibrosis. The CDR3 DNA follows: TGTGCCAGCAACCAGGGTAGCATCTATAATTCACCCCTCCACTTT. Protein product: CASNQGSIYNSPLHF.